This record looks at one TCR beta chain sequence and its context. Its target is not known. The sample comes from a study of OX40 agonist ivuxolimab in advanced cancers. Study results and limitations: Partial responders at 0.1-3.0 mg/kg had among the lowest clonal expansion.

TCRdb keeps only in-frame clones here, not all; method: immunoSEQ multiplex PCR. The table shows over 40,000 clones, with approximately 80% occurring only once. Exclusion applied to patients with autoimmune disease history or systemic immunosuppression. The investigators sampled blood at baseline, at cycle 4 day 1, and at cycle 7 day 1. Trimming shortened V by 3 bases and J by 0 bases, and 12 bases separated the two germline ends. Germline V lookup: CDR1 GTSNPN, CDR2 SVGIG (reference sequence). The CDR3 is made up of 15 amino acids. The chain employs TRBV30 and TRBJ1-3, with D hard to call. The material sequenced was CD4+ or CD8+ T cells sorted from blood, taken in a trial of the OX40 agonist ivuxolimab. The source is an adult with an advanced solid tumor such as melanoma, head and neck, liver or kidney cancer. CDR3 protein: CAWRDVHNSGNTIYF. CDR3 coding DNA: TGTGCCTGGAGGGACGTCCACAACTCTGGAAACACCATATATTTT.